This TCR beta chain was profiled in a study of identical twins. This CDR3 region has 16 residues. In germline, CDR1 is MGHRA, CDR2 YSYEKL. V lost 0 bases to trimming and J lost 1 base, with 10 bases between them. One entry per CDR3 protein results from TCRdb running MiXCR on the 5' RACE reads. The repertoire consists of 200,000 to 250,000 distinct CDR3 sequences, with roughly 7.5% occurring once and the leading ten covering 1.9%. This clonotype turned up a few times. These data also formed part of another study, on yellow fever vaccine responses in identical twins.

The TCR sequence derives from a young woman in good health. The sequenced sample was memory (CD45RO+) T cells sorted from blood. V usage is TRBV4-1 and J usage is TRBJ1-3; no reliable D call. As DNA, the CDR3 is TGCGCCAGCAGCCAAGATTTGTCGGGGTCTGGAAACACCATATATTTT. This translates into CASSQDLSGSGNTIYF.